This TCR beta chain originates from a study of T cells in Graves' hyperthyroidism and ophthalmopathy. Study information: Pretreatment peripheral blood was obtained at initial diagnosis. Study results and limitations: Most expanded thyroid clonotypes above 0.001 also appeared in blood.

Hyperthyroidism was newly diagnosed in patients aged 18 to 65 (duration under 2 months). Orbital computed tomography, thyroid ultrasound, serum thyroxine and TRAb, and clinical symptoms together informed the diagnoses. Germline assignment: CDR1 MDHEN and CDR2 SYDVKM. The length of the CDR3 is 16 residues. Trimming removed 5 bases at V and 5 bases at J, with 19 bases between. Amplified regions were TCR beta CDR3 sequences from RNA transcripts. TCR CDR3 underwent first-round RT-PCR with the HTBI primer set. One entry per CDR3 protein results from TCRdb running MiXCR on the multiplex PCR reads. In the table there are 300,000 to 450,000 distinct CDR3 sequences, 25% of which are singletons. This clonotype came up many times. Its specificity is unknown.

Sequencing input: blood. The V and J genes are TRBV28 and TRBJ2-1; D could derive from TRBD1 or TRBD2 (6 bases each). The receptor's source is a man aged 45 to 65 with Graves' hyperthyroidism. The CDR3 DNA reads TGTGCCAGCAGTCCTCGGGGGCTCCCTGCCCACAATGAGCAGTTCTTC. It is translated as CASSPRGLPAHNEQFF.